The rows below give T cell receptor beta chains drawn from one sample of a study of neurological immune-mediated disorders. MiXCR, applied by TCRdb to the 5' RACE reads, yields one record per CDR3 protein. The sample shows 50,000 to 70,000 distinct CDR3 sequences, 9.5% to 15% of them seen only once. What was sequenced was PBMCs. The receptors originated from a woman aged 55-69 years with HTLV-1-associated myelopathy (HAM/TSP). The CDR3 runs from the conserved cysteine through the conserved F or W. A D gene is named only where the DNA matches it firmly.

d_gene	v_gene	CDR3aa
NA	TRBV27	CASSLIYKVNQPQHF
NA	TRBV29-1	CSVENLRQVVGNEQFF
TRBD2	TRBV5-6	CASSSSRGRPDTQYF
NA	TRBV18	CASSPGFNSDYGYTF
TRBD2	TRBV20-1	CSANGLAGGTSPYEQYF
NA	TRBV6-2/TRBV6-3	CASSYVRTSPGDQPQHF
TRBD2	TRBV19	CASSPSSGKIPYNEQFF
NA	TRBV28	CASGLYGPNTEAFF
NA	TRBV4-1	CASSPWDLLSGANVLTF
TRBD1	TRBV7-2	CASSLSTGGGNGYTF
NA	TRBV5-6	CASSLHSGSWRQNTEAFF
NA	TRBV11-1	CASSQTDGANYGYTF
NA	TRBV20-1	CSVQRGGSNQPQHF
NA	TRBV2	CASSKSGETQYF
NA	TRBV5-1	CASSSQQTPWRTGELFF
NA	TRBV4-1	CASSPLVRDSNYGYTF
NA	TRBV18	CASSPADSYEQYF
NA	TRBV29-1	CSVEASEDTRSYNEQFF
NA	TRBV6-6	CASTDSRGGYTEAFF
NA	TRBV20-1	CSASTGVGYEQYF
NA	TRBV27	CASSPQENTEAFF
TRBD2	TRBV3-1	CASSQLAGGPSYEQYF
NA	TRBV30	CAWNLEGPARTDTQYF
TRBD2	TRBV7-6	CAILAGGPGGETQYF
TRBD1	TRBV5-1	CASSLGQGASTGELFF
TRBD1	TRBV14	CASSQYAGTAYNEQFF
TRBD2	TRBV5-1	CASSSSGSPDTQYF
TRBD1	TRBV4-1	CASTYSVDRVIEAFF
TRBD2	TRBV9	CASSIRGLAPDTQYF
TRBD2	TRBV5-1	CASSLGLAGVNEQFF
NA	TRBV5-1	CASSVRSSYNEQFF
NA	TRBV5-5	CASSGGPSYNEQFF
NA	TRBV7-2	CASSLGTGLKGEQFF
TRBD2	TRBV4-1	CASSHLIVLAGVDRTDTQYF
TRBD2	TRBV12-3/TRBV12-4	CASSLASGDFWAQYF
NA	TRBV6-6	CASSYSPRNTEAFF
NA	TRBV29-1	CSVGPAYYEQYF
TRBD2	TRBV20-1	CSAEVAGADTQYF
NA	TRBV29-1	CSGVGEFNEQFF
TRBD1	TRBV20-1	CSAVDREFSKRTQYF
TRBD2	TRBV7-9	CASSLVHRTSGRAQGQFF
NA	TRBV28	CASSATSIEQFF
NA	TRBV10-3	CAISEIGRYNTGELFF
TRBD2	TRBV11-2	CASSSRRGGYQETQYF
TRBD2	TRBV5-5	CASSAGTSVSNEQFF
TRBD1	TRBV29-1	CSARTGWNYGYTF
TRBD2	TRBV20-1	CSAPWTAGGPGEQYF
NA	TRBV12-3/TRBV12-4	CASSLAGQISTDTQYF
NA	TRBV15	CATSIGRRDTQYF
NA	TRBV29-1	CSAAIVNNEQFF
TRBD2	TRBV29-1	CSVAYRLAGGGEQFF
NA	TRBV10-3	CATRLGAGDTQYF
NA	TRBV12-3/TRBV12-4	CASSLGPGTDTQYF
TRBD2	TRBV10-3	CAISGGLARPDTQYF
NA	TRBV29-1	CSAQGQMNTEAFF
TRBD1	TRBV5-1	CASSTRPGGPTNYGYTF
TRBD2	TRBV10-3	CAISAPSGRTDIVNEQFF
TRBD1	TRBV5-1	CASSIEGASNQPQHF
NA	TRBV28	CASSFRGDSSPLHF